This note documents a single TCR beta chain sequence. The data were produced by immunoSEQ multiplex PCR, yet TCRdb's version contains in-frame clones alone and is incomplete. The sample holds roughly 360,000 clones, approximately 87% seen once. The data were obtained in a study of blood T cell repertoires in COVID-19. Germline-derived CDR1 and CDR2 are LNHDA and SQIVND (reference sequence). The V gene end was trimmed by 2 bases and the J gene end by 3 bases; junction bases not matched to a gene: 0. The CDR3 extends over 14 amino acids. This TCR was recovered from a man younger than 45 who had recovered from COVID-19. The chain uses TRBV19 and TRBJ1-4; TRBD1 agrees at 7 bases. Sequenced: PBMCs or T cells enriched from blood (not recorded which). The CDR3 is CASSIQGANEKLFF. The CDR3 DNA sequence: TGTGCCAGTAGTATACAGGGGGCTAATGAAAAACTGTTTTTT.